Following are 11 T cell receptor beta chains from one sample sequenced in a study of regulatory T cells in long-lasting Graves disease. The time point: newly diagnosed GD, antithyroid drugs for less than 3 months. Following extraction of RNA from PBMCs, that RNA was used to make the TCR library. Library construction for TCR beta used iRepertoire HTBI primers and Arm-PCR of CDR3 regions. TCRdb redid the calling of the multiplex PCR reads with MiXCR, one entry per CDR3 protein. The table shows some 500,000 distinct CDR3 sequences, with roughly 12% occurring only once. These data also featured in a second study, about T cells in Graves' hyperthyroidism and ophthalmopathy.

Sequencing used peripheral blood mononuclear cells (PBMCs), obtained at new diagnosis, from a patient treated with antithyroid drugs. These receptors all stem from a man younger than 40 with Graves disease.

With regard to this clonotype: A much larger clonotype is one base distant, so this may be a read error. CDR3 in amino acids: CAGSPNRANTYNEQFF. CDR3 coding DNA: TGCGCCGGCAGTCCGAACCGGGCCAACACCTACAATGAGCAGTTCTTC. The V call is TRBV10-1, the J call TRBJ2-1; D is undetermined. In germline, CDR1 is WNHNN, CDR2 SYGVQD (reference sequence). This CDR3 has 16 amino acids.

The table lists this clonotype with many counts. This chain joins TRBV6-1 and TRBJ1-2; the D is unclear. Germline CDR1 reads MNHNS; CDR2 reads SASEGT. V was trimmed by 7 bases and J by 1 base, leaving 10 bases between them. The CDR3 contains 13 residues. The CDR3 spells CASTPGDNYGYTF. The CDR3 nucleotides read TGTGCCAGCACCCCGGGTGATAACTATGGCTACACCTTC.

The chain's CDR3 is CASSSRVGDRGLLTSYEQYF. CDR3 in DNA: TGTGCCAGCAGTTCTCGCGTGGGGGACAGGGGCCTCCTGACCAGCTACGAGCAGTACTTC. V and J are TRBV28 and TRBJ2-7; 10 bases agree with TRBD1. Per the germline V gene, CDR1 is MDHEN and CDR2 is SYDVKM. This CDR3 spans 20 amino acids. Trimming took 4 bases from V and 3 from J; bases not matched to a gene: 21.

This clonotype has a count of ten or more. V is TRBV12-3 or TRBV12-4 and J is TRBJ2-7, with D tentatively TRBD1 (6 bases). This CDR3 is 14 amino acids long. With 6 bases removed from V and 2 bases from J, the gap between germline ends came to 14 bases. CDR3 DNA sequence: TGTGCCAGCAGCCCTTTAGGGGGAGCCTACGAGCAGTACTTC. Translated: CASSPLGGAYEQYF.

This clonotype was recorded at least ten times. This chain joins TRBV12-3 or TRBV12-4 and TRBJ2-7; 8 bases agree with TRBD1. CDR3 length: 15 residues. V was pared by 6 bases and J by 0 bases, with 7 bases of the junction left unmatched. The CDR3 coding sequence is TGTGCCAGCAGCCCGGACAGGGTAAGCTCCTACGAGCAGTACTTC. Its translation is CASSPDRVSSYEQYF.

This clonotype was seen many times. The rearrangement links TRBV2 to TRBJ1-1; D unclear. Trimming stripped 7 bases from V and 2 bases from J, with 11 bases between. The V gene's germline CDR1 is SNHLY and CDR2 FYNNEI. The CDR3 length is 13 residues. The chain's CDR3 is CASKKEGNTEAFF. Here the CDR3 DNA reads TGTGCCAGCAAAAAGGAAGGAAACACTGAAGCTTTCTTT.

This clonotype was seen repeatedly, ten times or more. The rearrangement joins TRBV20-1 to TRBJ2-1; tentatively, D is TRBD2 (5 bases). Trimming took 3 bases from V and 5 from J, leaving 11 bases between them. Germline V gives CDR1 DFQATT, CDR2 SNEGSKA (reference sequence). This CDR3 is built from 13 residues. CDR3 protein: CSASLAANNEQFF. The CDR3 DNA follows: TGCAGTGCTAGCCTAGCAGCCAACAATGAGCAGTTCTTC.

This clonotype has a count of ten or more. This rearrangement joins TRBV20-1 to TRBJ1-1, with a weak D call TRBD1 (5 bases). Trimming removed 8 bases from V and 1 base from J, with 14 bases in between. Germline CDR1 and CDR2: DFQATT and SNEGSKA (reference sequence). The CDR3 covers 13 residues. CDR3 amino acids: CSRSGTANTEAFF. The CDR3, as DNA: TGCAGTAGATCCGGGACGGCGAACACTGAAGCTTTCTTT.

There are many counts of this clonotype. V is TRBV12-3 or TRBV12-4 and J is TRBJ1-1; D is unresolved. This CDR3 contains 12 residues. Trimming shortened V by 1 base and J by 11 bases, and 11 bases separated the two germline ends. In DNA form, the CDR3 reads TGTGCCAGCAGTTTAGGGGGTAATTGGGCTTTCTTT. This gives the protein CASSLGGNWAFF.

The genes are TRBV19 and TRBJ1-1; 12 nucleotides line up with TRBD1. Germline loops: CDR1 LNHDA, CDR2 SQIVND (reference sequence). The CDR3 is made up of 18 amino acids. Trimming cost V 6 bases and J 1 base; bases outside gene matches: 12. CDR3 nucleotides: TGTGCCAGTAGCCCCGCCGGGACAGGGGGCGCCGGGAACACTGAAGCTTTCTTT. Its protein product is CASSPAGTGGAGNTEAFF.

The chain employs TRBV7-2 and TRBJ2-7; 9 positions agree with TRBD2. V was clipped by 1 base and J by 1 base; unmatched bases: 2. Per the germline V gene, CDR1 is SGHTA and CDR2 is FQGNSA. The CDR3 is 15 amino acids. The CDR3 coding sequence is TGTGCCAGCAGCTTAGAAACTAGCGGGTCCTACGAGCAGTACTTC. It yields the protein CASSLETSGSYEQYF.